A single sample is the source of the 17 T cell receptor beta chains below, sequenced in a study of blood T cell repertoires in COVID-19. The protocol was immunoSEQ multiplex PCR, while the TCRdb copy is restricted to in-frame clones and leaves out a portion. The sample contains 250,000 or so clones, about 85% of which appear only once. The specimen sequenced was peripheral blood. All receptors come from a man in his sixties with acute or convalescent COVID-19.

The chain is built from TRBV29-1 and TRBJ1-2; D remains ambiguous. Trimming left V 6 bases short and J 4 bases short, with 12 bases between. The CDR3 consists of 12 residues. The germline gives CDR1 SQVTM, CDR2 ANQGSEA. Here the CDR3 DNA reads TGCAGCGTCCGCTGGGCCCGCTATGGCTACACCTTC. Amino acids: CSVRWARYGYTF. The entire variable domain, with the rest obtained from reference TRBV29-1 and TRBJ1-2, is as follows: SAVISQKPSRDICQRGTSLTIQCQVDSQVTMMFWYRQQPGQSLTLIATANQGSEATYESGFVIDKFPISRPNLTFSTLTVSNMSPEDSSIYLCSVRWARYGYTFGSGTRLTVV.

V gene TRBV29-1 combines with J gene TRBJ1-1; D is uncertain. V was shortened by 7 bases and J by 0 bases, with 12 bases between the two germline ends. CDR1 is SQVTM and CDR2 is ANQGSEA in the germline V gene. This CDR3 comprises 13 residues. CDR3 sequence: CSALIQMNTEAFF. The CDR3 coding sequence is TGCAGCGCCCTCATTCAGATGAACACTGAAGCTTTCTTT.

The CDR3 coding sequence is TGTGCCAGCAGCCCTTCGGGGGGTGCGCATGGCTACACCTTC. This gives the protein CASSPSGGAHGYTF. The chain is built from TRBV7-9 and TRBJ1-2; D may be TRBD1 (5 bases). The germline gives CDR1 SEHNR, CDR2 FQNEAQ (reference sequence). The CDR3 has 14 residues. The V gene lost 5 bases and the J gene lost 6 bases, with 16 bases spanning the gap.

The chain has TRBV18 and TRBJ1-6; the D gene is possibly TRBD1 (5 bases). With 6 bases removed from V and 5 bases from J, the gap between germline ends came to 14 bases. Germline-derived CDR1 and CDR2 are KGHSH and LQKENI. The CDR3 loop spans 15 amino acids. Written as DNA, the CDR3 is TGTGCCAGCTCGGACACGGGCAGAGATAATTCACCCCTCCACTTT. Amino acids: CASSDTGRDNSPLHF.

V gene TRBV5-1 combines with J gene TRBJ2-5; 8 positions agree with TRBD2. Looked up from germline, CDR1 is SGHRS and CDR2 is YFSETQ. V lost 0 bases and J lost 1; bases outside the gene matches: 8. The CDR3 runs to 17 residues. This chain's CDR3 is CASSLAIGGASQETQYF. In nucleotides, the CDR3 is TGCGCCAGCAGCTTGGCCATCGGGGGGGCGAGCCAAGAGACCCAGTACTTC.

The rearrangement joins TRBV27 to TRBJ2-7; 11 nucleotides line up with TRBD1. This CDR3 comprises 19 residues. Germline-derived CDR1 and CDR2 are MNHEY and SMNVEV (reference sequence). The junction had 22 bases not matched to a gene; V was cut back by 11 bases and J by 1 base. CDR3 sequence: CAEIWELDRGLPSSYEQYF. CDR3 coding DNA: TGTGCCGAAATTTGGGAACTGGACAGGGGGCTCCCCTCTTCCTACGAGCAGTACTTC.

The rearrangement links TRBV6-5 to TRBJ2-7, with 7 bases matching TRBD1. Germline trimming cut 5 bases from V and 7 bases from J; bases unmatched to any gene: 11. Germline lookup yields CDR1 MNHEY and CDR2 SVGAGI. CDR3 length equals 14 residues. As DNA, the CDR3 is TGTGCCAGCAGTCCCGGGACAGTACGATGGGAGCAGTACTTC. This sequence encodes CASSPGTVRWEQYF.

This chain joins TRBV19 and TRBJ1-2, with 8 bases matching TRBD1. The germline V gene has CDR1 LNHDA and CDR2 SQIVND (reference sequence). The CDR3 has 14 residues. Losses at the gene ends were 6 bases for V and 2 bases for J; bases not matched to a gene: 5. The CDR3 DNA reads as TGTGCCAGTAGGCCCACAGGGGGAAACTATGGCTACACCTTC. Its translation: CASRPTGGNYGYTF.

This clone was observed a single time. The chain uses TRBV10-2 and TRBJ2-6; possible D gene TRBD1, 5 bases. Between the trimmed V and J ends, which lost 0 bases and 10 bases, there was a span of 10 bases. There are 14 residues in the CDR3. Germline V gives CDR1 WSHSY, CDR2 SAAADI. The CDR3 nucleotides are TGCGCCAGCAGTGAGTCCGGACAATCAAACGTCCTGACTTTC. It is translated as CASSESGQSNVLTF.

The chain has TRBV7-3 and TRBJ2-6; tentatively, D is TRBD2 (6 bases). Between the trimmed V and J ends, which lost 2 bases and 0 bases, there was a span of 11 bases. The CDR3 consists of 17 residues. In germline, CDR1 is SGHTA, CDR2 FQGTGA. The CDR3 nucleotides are TGTGCCAGCAGCTTATACGGGGGAAACTCTGGGGCCAACGTCCTGACTTTC. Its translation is CASSLYGGNSGANVLTF.

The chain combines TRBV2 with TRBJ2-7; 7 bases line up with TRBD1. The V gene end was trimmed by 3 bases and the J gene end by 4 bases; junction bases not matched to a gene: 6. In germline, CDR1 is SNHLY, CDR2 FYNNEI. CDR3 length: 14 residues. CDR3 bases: TGTGCCAGCAGTGACAGGGGGTCACTTTACGAGCAGTACTTC. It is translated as CASSDRGSLYEQYF.

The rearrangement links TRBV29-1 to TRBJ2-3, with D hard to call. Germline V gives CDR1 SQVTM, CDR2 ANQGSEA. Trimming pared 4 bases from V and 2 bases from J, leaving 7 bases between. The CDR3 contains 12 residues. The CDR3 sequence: CSVGRDTDTQYF. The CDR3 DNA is TGCAGCGTTGGCCGAGACACAGATACGCAGTATTTT.

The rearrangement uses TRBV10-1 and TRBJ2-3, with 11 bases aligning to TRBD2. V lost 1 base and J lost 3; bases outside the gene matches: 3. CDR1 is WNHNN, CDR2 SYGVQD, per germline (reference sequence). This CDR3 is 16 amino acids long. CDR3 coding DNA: TGCGCCAGCAGTGAGTTAGCGGGGGGGTTAACAGATACGCAGTATTTT. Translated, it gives CASSELAGGLTDTQYF.

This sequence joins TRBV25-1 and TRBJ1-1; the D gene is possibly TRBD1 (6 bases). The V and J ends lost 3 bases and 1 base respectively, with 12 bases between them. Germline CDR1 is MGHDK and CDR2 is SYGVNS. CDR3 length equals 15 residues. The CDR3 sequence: CASSDGWTENTEAFF. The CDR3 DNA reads TGTGCCAGCAGTGATGGGTGGACAGAGAACACTGAAGCTTTCTTT.

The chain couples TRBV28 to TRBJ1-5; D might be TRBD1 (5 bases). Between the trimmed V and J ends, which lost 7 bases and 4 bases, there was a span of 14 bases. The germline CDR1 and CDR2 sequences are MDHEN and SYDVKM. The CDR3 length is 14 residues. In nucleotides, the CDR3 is TGTGCCAGCACCGGGACTTCGAGTAATCAGCCCCAGCATTTT. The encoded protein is CASTGTSSNQPQHF.

CDR3 in DNA: TGTGCCAGCACGGGACAGCGGAACACCGGGGAGCTGTTTTTT. Its protein is CASTGQRNTGELFF. This chain uses TRBV7-9 with TRBJ2-2; 7 bases map to TRBD1. CDR3 length: 14 amino acids. Germline values: CDR1 SEHNR, CDR2 FQNEAQ (reference sequence). J gave up 1 base and V 7 bases, and 3 bases lay outside the gene matches.

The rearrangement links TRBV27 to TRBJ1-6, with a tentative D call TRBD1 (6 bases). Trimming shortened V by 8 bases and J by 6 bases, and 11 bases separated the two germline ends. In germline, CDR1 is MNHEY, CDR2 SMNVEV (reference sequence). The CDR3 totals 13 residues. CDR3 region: CASGGQTNSPLHF. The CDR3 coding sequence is TGTGCCAGCGGTGGACAGACTAATTCACCCCTCCACTTT.